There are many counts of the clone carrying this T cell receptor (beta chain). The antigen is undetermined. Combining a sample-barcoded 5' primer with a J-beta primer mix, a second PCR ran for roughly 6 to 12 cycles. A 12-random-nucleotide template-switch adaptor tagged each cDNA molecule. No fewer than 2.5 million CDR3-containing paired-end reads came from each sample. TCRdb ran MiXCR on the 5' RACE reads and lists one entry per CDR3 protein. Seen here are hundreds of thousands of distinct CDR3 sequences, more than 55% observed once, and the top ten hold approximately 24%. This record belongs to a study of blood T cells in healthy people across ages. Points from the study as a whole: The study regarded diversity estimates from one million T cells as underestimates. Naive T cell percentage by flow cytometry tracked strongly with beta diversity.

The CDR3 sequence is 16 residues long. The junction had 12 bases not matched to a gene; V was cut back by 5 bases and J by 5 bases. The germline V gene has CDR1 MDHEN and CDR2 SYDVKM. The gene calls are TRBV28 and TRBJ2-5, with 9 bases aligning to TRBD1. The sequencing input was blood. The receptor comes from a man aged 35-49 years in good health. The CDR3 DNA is TGTGCCAGCAGTCGGACAGGGGTAGTAAGGGTGGAGACCCAGTACTTC. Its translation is CASSRTGVVRVETQYF.